This TCR beta chain was obtained from a study of OX40 agonist ivuxolimab in advanced cancers. Findings of the study overall: Average numbers of expanded clones were greater in CD8+ T cells than in CD4+.

This CDR3 comprises 13 residues. Trimming pared 0 bases from V and 4 bases from J, leaving 5 bases between. Per the germline V gene, CDR1 is SGHRS and CDR2 is YFSETQ. As concerns this clone: Its antigen is undetermined.

Measured with immunoSEQ multiplex PCR; TCRdb has only the in-frame clones, and not every one. The data hold approximately 62,000 clones, with approximately 90% observed a single time. Sequenced here: CD4+ or CD8+ T cells sorted from blood, sampled in a trial of the OX40 agonist ivuxolimab. The clonotype comes from an adult with an advanced solid tumor such as melanoma, head and neck, liver or kidney cancer. This rearrangement joins TRBV5-1 to TRBJ2-1; no firm D call. The CDR3 is CASSLGGYNEQFF. CDR3 DNA sequence: TGCGCCAGCAGCTTGGGCGGATACAATGAGCAGTTCTTC.